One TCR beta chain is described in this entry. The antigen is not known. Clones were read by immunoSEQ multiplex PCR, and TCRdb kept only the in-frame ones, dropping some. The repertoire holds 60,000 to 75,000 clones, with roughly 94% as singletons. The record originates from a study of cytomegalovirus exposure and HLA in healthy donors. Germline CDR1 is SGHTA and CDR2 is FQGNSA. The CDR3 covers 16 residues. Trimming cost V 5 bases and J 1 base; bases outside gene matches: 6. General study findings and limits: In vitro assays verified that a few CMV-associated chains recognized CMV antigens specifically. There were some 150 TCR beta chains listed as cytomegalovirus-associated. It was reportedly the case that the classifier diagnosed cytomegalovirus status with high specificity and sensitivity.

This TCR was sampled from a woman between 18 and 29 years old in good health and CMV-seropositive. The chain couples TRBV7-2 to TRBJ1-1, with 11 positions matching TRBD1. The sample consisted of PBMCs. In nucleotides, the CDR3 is TGTGCCAGCAGCCGGACAGGGGGCGGGTCGAACACTGAAGCTTTCTTT. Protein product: CASSRTGGGSNTEAFF. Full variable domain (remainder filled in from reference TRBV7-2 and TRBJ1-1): GAGVSQSPSNKVTEKGKDVELRCDPISGHTALYWYRQSLGQGLEFLIYFQGNSAPDKSGLPSDRFSAERTGGSVSTLTIQRTQQEDSAVYLCASSRTGGGSNTEAFFGQGTRLTVV.